This TCR beta chain was obtained from a study of blood T cell repertoires in COVID-19. Original processing methods: Estimation of nucleated cell counts relied on the amplification of reference gene primers. The table came from immunoSEQ multiplex PCR; TCRdb's copy has only in-frame clones and leaves some out. Clonal size and the V and J genes are those of that table, whereas D and trimming came from the DNA. The sample includes over 100,000 clones, around 89% of them seen just once. In its sample, this clone was seen once. Germline V CDR1 and CDR2: LGHDT, YNNKEL (reference sequence). The V and J ends lost 4 bases and 4 bases respectively, with 19 bases between them. CDR3 length: 16 amino acids.

The sequencing input was peripheral blood. The rearrangement links TRBV3-1 (or the pseudogene TRBV3-2) to TRBJ2-5; D perhaps matches TRBD2 (5 bases). This receptor was obtained from a human donor in a cohort sampled during active COVID-19. The CDR3, as DNA: TGTGCCAGCAGCCTTCGACTACTAGGTTTGGGAGAGACCCAGTACTTC. It is translated as CASSLRLLGLGETQYF.